These 7 T cell receptor beta chains were sequenced from one sample in a study of shared T cell receptors in the human thymus. Sequenced by immunoSEQ multiplex PCR; TCRdb stores in-frame clones only, minus some. The profile shows about 660,000 clones, 70% to 90% of them singletons. The same specimen was also included in a second study, on human thymus T cells.

The sequencing input was thymocytes. The source is a boy in the first two years of life with a congenital heart defect.

This rearrangement joins TRBV4-1 to TRBJ1-1, with TRBD1 matching over 7 bases. CDR1 is MGHRA, CDR2 YSYEKL, per germline. The CDR3 extends over 15 amino acids. Trimming cost V 4 bases and J 10 bases; bases outside gene matches: 15. CDR3 nucleotide sequence: TGCGCCAGCAGCCTCAAACAGGGGTTGCCGGAAAGAGCTTTCTTT. This translates into CASSLKQGLPERAFF.

The rearrangement joins TRBV29-1 to TRBJ2-1, with TRBD2 as a possible D gene (5 bases). The CDR3 length is 16 residues. In germline, CDR1 is SQVTM, CDR2 ANQGSEA. V lost 3 bases to trimming and J lost 8 bases, with 23 bases between them. The CDR3 is CSVDPSEEDCVYEQFF. The CDR3, as DNA: TGCAGCGTTGATCCCTCGGAGGAGGATTGCGTCTATGAGCAGTTCTTC.

This clone was detected only once. CDR3: CASSPTGLYEQYF. CDR3 nucleotide sequence: TGTGCCAGCAGCCCGACAGGGCTCTACGAGCAGTACTTC. The chain is built from TRBV2 and TRBJ2-7, with 7 bases aligning to TRBD1. Unmatched junction bases numbered 5, after V lost 6 bases and J lost 3 bases. This CDR3 region has 13 residues. Germline V gene data show CDR1 as SNHLY and CDR2 as FYNNEI.

V and J are TRBV4-1 and TRBJ2-1; 7 positions agree with TRBD1. CDR3 length: 17 amino acids. After removal of 0 bases from V and 1 base from J, the junction contained 6 bases not matched to a gene. Per germline, CDR1 MGHRA and CDR2 YSYEKL. The CDR3 DNA is TGCGCCAGCAGCCAAGAAGGAGAGGGACAGTCCTACAATGAGCAGTTCTTC. It is translated as CASSQEGEGQSYNEQFF.

The rearrangement uses TRBV28 and TRBJ2-7; 7 nucleotides line up with TRBD1. V lost 4 bases and J lost 7; bases outside the gene matches: 10. In germline, CDR1 is MDHEN, CDR2 SYDVKM. The CDR3 is 14 residues long. The CDR3 nucleotides read TGTGCCAGCAGTTATGGGGGACAGCTTAAGGAGCAGTACTTC. This sequence encodes CASSYGGQLKEQYF.

This clone was counted only a few times. The V gene is TRBV4-3, the J gene TRBJ1-3; D is unresolved. V dropped 0 bases and J dropped 0 bases, with 12 bases sitting between them. This CDR3 region has 17 residues. Germline V gene data show CDR1 as LGHNA and CDR2 as YSLEER. As DNA, the CDR3 is TGCGCCAGCAGCCAAGAGTTGTTGCGGGACTCTGGAAACACCATATATTTT. This gives the protein CASSQELLRDSGNTIYF.

V usage is TRBV5-6 and J usage is TRBJ1-6; D gene ambiguous. The V end lost 2 bases, the J end lost 11 bases, and 8 bases lay between the germline ends. The CDR3 loop spans 12 amino acids. The V gene's germline CDR1 is SGHDT and CDR2 YYEEEE. The CDR3 protein is CASSFRTPPLHF. In DNA form, the CDR3 reads TGTGCCAGCAGCTTCCGAACACCACCCCTCCACTTT.